This T cell receptor beta chain was identified during a study of T cell responses to AZD1222 COVID-19 vaccine. Comments on this clone: The antigen is unknown.

Study observations and caveats: Donors were chiefly white British, with a greater number of females, and clonal diversity was perhaps underestimated. Vaccination with two AZD1222 doses was followed by a rise in Spike-specific TCR breadth and depth. Vaccine-associated CD4 TCRs ranged over spike, dominating at 160-218 and 743-854. Just a handful of people given AZD1222 tested seropositive at baseline.

Only in-frame clones appear in the TCRdb table, and some are missing; sequencing was by immunoSEQ multiplex PCR. The profile shows 90,000 to 100,000 clones, 87% of them singletons. This sequence was found in an adult in good health. The sample in question was peripheral blood, obtained on day 0 of AZD1222 vaccination.

The DNA for the CDR3 is TGTGCCAGCAGTTTACTAGCGGGGGTCTACAATGAGCAGTTCTTC. Translated: CASSLLAGVYNEQFF. The chain recombines TRBV27 with TRBJ2-1, with 10 bases matching TRBD2. The CDR3 spans 15 residues. J lost 3 bases, V lost 2 bases, and 1 base had no gene match. Per the germline V gene, CDR1 is MNHEY and CDR2 is SMNVEV (reference sequence).